The entry below gives a single TCR beta chain sequence along with its context. V lost 4 bases, J lost 5 bases, and 18 bases lay in between. This CDR3 contains 15 residues. Germline V gene data show CDR1 as SGHTS and CDR2 as YDEGEE. Assay used: immunoSEQ multiplex PCR; TCRdb lists only in-frame clones, some missing. The data show tens of thousands of clones, approximately 79% seen once. These data are taken from a study of neoadjuvant anti-PD-1 for oral cavity cancer. The rearrangement uses TRBV5-8 and TRBJ1-1; D is unresolved. Sequences were derived from PBMCs, sampled before nivolumab (anti-PD-1) treatment. The TCR sequence derives from a person aged 35-79 years with oral cavity squamous cell carcinoma. The DNA of the CDR3 is TGTGCCAGCAGCCCCCTTGGTGGGATTGGTACTGAAGCTTTCTTT. It is translated as CASSPLGGIGTEAFF.